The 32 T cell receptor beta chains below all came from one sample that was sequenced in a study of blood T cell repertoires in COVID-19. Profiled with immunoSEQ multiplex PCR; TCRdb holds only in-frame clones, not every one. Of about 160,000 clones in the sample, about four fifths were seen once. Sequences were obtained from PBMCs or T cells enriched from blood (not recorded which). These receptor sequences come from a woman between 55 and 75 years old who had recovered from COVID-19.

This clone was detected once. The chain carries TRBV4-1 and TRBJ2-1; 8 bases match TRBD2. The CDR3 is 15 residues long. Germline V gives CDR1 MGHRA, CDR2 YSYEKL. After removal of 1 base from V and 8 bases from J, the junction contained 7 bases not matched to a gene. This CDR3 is CASSQVTGGPYEQFF. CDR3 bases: TGCGCCAGCAGCCAAGTAACGGGGGGGCCCTATGAGCAGTTCTTC.

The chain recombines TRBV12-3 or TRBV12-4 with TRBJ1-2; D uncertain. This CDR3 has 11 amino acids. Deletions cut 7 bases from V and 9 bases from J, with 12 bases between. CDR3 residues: CASKPLGSYTF. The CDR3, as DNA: TGTGCCAGCAAACCCCTCGGGAGCTACACCTTC.

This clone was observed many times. In nucleotides, the CDR3 is TGTGCCAGCAGCCGAGTGGTACTATCCTACGAGCAGTACTTC. Its protein product is CASSRVVLSYEQYF. The rearrangement joins TRBV7-8 to TRBJ2-7; D is uncertain. The CDR3 consists of 14 residues. Trimming took 5 bases from V and 1 from J, leaving 12 bases between them. Germline CDR1 reads SGHVS; CDR2 reads FQNEAQ.

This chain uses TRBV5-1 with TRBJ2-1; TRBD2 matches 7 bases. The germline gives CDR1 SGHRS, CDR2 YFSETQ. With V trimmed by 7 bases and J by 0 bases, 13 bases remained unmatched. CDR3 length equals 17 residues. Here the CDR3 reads CASPPRKTSSSYNEQFF. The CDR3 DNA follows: TGCGCCAGCCCACCCCGGAAGACTAGCAGCTCCTACAATGAGCAGTTCTTC.

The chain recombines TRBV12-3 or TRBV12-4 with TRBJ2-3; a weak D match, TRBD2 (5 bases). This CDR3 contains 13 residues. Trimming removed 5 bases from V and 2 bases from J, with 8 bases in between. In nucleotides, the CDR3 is TGTGCCAGCAGTGTGGACTTCACAGATACGCAGTATTTT. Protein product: CASSVDFTDTQYF.

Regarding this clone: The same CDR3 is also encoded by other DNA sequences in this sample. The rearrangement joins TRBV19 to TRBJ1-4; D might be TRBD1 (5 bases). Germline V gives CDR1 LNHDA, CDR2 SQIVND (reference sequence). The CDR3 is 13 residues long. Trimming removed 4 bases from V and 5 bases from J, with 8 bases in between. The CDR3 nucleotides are TGTGCCAGTAGTAGGAGACAGAATGAAAAACTGTTTTTT. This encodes CASSRRQNEKLFF.

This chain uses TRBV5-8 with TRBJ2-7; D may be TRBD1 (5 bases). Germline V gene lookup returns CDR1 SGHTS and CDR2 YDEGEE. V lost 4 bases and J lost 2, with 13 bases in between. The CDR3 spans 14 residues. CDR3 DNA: TGTGCCAGCAGCGGACACGAGGAAACCTACGAGCAGTACTTC. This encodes CASSGHEETYEQYF.

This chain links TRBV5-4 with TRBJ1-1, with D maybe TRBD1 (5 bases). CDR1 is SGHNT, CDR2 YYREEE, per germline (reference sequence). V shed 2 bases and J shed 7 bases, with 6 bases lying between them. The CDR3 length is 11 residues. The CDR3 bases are TGTGCCAGCAGCTTAAGGGGTGAAGCTTTCTTT. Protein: CASSLRGEAFF.

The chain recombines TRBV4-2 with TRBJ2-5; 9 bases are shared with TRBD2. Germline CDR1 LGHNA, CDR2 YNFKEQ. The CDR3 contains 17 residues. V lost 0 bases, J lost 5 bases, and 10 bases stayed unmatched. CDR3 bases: TGTGCCAGCAGCCAAGAGGGTCCAGCGGGGGGTGGTGAGACCCAGTACTTC. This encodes CASSQEGPAGGGETQYF.

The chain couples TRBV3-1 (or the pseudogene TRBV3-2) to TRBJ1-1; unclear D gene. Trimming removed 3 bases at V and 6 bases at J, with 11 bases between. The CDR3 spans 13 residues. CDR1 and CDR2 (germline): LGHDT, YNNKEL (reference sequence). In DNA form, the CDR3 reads TGTGCCAGCAGCCAGTCGGGATTTCCTGAAGCTTTCTTT. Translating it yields CASSQSGFPEAFF.

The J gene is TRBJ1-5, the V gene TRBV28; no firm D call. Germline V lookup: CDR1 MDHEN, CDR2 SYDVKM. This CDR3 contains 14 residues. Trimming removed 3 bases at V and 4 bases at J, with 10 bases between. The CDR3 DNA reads TGTGCCAGCAGTTTCGTCGGTTATAATCAGCCCCAGCATTTT. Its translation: CASSFVGYNQPQHF.

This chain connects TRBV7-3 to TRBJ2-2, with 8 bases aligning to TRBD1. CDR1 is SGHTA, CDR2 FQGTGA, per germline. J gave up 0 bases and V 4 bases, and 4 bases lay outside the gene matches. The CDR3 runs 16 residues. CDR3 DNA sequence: TGTGCCAGCAGCTATCAGGGGGCAACGAACACCGGGGAGCTGTTTTTT. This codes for CASSYQGATNTGELFF.

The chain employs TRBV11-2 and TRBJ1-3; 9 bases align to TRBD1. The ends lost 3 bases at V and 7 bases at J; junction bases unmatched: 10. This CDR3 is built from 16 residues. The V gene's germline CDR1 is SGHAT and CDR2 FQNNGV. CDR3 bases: TGTGCCAGCAGCTTGACCGGGACAGGGATGTGGAACACCATATATTTT. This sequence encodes CASSLTGTGMWNTIYF.

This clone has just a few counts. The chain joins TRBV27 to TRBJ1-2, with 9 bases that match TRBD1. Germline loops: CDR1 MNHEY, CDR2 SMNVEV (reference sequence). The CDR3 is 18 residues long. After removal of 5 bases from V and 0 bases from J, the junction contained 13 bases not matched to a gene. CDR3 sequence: CASSKTGTGSVANYGYTF. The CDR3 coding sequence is TGTGCCAGCAGTAAAACCGGGACAGGGTCAGTAGCTAACTATGGCTACACCTTC.

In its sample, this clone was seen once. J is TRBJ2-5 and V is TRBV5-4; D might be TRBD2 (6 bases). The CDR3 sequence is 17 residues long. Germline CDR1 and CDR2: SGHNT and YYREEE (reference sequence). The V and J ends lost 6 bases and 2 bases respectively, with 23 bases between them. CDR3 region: CASTPGLLTYPQETQYF. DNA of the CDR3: TGTGCCAGCACCCCGGGACTTTTAACCTATCCACAAGAGACCCAGTACTTC.

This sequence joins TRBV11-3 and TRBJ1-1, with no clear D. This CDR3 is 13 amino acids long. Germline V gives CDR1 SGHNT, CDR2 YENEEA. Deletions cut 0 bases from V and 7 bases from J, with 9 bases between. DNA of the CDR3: TGTGCCAGCAGCTTAGATCCTGGCAGTGAAGCTTTCTTT. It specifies CASSLDPGSEAFF.

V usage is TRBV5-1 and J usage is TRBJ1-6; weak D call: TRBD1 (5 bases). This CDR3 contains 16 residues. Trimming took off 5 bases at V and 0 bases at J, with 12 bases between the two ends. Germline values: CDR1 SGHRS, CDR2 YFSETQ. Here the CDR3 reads CASRFRDFSYNSPLHF. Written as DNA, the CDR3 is TGCGCCAGCAGATTCAGGGACTTCTCCTATAATTCACCCCTCCACTTT.

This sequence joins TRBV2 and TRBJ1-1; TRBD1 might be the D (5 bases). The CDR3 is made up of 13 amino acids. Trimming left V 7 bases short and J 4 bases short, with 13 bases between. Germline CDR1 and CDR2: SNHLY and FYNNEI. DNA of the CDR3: TGTGCCAGCACCCGGGGGGGGAGCACTGAAGCTTTCTTT. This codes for CASTRGGSTEAFF.

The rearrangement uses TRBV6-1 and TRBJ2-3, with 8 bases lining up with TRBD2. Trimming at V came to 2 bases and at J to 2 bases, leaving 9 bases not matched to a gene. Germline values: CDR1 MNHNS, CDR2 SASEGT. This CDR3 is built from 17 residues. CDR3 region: CASSEKGQRGYTDTQYF. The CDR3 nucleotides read TGTGCCAGCAGTGAAAAAGGTCAGCGGGGGTACACAGATACGCAGTATTTT.

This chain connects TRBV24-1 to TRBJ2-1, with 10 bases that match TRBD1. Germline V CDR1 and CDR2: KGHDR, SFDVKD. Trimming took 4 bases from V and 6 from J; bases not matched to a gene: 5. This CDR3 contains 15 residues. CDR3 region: CATSERTGGPNEQFF. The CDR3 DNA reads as TGTGCCACCAGTGAGAGGACAGGGGGACCCAATGAGCAGTTCTTC.

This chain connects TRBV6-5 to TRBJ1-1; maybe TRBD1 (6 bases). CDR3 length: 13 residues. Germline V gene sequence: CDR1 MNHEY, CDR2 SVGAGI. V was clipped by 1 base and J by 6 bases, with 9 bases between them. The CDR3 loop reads CASSYYRAAEAFF. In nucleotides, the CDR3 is TGTGCCAGCAGTTACTACAGGGCCGCTGAAGCTTTCTTT.

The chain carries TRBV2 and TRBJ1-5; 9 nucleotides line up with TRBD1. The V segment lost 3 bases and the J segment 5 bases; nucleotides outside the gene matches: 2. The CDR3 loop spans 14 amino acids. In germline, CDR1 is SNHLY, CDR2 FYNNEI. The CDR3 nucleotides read TGTGCCAGCAGTGATACAGGGGGCGATCAGCCCCAGCATTTT. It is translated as CASSDTGGDQPQHF.

The DNA of the CDR3 is TGTGCCAGTAGTCGGCCAGGGTACTACGAGCAGTACTTC. Encoded protein: CASSRPGYYEQYF. This chain connects TRBV19 to TRBJ2-7; D might be TRBD1 (5 bases). The CDR3 is 13 residues long. CDR1 is LNHDA, CDR2 SQIVND, per germline (reference sequence). Trimming removed 5 bases from V and 3 bases from J, with 11 bases in between.

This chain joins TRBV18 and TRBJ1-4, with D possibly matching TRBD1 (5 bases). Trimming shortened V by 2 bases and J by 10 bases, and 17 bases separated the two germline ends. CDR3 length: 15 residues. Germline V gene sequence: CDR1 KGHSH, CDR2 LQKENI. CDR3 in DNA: TGTGCCAGCTCACCAGACCAGGGCCCTGCAGGAAAACTGTTTTTT. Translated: CASSPDQGPAGKLFF.

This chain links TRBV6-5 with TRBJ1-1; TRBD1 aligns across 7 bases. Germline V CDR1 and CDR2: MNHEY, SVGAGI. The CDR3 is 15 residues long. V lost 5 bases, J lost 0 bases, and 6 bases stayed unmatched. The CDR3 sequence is CASSPLGQVNTEAFF. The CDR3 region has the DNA TGTGCCAGCAGTCCATTAGGACAGGTGAACACTGAAGCTTTCTTT.

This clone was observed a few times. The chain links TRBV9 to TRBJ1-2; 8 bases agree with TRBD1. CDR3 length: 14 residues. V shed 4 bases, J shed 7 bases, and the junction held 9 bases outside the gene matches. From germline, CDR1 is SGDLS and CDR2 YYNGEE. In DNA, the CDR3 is TGTGCCAGCAGCCTCGACAGGGGAGCGGGTGGCTACACCTTC. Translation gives CASSLDRGAGGYTF.

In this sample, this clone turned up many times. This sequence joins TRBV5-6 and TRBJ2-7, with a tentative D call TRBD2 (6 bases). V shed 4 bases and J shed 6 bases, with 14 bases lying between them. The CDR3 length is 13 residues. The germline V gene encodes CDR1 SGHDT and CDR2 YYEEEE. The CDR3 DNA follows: TGTGCCAGCAGCGGCGGACTGGGAGGCGAGCAGTACTTC. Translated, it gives CASSGGLGGEQYF.

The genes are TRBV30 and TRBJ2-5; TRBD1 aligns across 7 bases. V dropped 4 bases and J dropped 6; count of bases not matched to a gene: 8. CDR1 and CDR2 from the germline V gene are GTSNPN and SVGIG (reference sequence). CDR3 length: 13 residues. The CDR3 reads CAWTQTGRKTQYF. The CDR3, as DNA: TGTGCCTGGACCCAGACAGGGCGGAAGACCCAGTACTTC.

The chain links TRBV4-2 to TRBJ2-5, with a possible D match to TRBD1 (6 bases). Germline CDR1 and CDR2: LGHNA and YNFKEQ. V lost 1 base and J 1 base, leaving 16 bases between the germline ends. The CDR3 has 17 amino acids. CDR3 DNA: TGTGCCAGCAGCCAAGTCCAGACAGGCGGGTTCCAAGAGACCCAGTACTTC. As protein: CASSQVQTGGFQETQYF.

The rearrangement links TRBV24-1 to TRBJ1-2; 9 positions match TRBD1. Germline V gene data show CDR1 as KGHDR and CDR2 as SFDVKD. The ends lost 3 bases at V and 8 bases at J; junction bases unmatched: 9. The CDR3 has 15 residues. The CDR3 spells CATSDAPQGARGYTF. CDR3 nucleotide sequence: TGTGCCACCAGTGATGCCCCACAGGGGGCGCGAGGCTACACCTTC.

The CDR3 DNA follows: TGCGCCAGCAGCTTGCTCCAGGGGAATGAAAAACTGTTTTTT. This encodes CASSLLQGNEKLFF. The chain joins TRBV5-1 to TRBJ1-4, with D maybe TRBD1 (6 bases). Trimming pared 1 base from V and 5 bases from J, leaving 9 bases between. Per germline, CDR1 SGHRS and CDR2 YFSETQ. The CDR3 consists of 14 residues.

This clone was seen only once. Here the CDR3 reads CASSYSKQNYGYTF. In DNA form, the CDR3 reads TGTGCCAGCAGTTACTCGAAACAGAACTATGGCTACACCTTC. The rearrangement uses TRBV6-5 and TRBJ1-2; D gene ambiguous. Germline assignment: CDR1 MNHEY and CDR2 SVGAGI. The CDR3 extends over 14 amino acids. Trimming stripped 0 bases from V and 2 bases from J, with 7 bases between.